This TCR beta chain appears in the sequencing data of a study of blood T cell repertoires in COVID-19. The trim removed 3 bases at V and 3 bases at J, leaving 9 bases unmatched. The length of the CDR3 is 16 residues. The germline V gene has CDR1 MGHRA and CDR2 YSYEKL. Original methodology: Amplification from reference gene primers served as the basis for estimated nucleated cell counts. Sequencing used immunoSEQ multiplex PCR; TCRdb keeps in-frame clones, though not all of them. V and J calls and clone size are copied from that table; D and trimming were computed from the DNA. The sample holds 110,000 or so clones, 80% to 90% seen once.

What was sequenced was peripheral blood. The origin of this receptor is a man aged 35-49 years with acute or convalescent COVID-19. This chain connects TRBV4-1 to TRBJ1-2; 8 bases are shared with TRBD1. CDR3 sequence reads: CASSQEIGTGYYGYTF. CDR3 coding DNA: TGCGCCAGCAGCCAGGAAATAGGGACAGGCTACTATGGCTACACCTTC.